The 10 T cell receptor beta chains below all came from one sample that was sequenced in a study of control samples from healthy donors and cancer patients. Clones were sequenced by immunoSEQ multiplex PCR, and TCRdb holds only the in-frame ones, with some missing. Of 150,000 to 200,000 clones in the sample, about 90% were seen once. Sequencing was carried out using blood. These receptors were taken from a woman in her twenties or thirties in good health.

The rearrangement uses TRBV11-2 and TRBJ2-3, with TRBD1 identical over 10 bases. Germline assignment: CDR1 SGHAT and CDR2 FQNNGV. CDR3 size: 15 residues. Trimming cost V 1 base and J 3 bases; bases outside gene matches: 1. The CDR3 bases are TGTGCCAGCAGCTTAGGGACAGGGGGGACAGATACGCAGTATTTT. Encoded protein: CASSLGTGGTDTQYF.

The rearrangement joins TRBV6-5 to TRBJ2-7; D is perhaps TRBD1 (6 bases). Trimming cost V 7 bases and J 6 bases, with 19 bases left between them. CDR1 MNHEY and CDR2 SVGAGI come from the germline V gene. There are 14 residues in the CDR3. Here the CDR3 reads CASTPWTAALEQYV. The DNA for the CDR3 is TGTGCCAGCACCCCATGGACAGCGGCTCTCGAGCAGTACGTC.

This chain uses TRBV11-3 with TRBJ2-2; TRBD1 might be the D (7 bases). The CDR3 spans 15 residues. Trimming removed 6 bases at V and 4 bases at J, with 15 bases between. Germline CDR1 is SGHNT and CDR2 is YENEEA. The CDR3 protein is CASSPGGAGTGELFF. The CDR3 DNA reads as TGTGCCAGCAGTCCAGGGGGAGCGGGCACCGGGGAGCTGTTTTTT.

To note about this clone: The same CDR3 is also encoded by other DNA sequences in this sample. The chain couples TRBV5-1 to TRBJ1-5, with no clear D. Germline assignment: CDR1 SGHRS and CDR2 YFSETQ. Trimming stripped 0 bases from V and 0 bases from J, with 7 bases between. This CDR3 has 15 amino acids. CDR3 residues: CASSLEGYSNQPQHF. The CDR3 coding sequence is TGCGCCAGCAGCTTGGAAGGGTATAGCAATCAGCCCCAGCATTTT.

CDR3 amino acids: CASGGGVNGVNGYTF. The CDR3 nucleotides read TGCGCCAGCGGAGGGGGCGTGAACGGGGTTAATGGCTACACCTTC. The chain couples TRBV5-1 to TRBJ1-2, with 7 positions matching TRBD1. V shed 7 bases and J 6 bases; nucleotides not matched to a gene: 15. The germline gives CDR1 SGHRS, CDR2 YFSETQ. The CDR3 covers 15 residues.

The V and J genes are TRBV6-2 or TRBV6-3 and TRBJ1-2; D perhaps matches TRBD1 (5 bases). Trimming cost V 2 bases and J 6 bases, with 10 bases left between them. The V gene's germline CDR1 is MNHEY and CDR2 SVGEGT. The CDR3 has 13 residues. The CDR3 nucleotides are TGTGCCAGCAGTTACCAGGGTACGGATGGCTACACCTTC. Encoded protein: CASSYQGTDGYTF.

V gene TRBV11-3 combines with J gene TRBJ2-1; tentative D call: TRBD2 (6 bases). Trimming pared 5 bases from V and 7 bases from J, leaving 12 bases between. The CDR3 loop spans 13 amino acids. Germline-derived CDR1 and CDR2 are SGHNT and YENEEA. The CDR3 sequence: CASSPPGANEQFF. CDR3 nucleotides: TGTGCCAGCAGCCCCCCGGGAGCTAATGAGCAGTTCTTC.

The chain carries TRBV5-4 and TRBJ1-1; D unclear. In germline, CDR1 is SGHNT, CDR2 YYREEE (reference sequence). Trimming stripped 0 bases from V and 1 base from J, with 4 bases between. The CDR3 has 13 residues. The CDR3 bases are TGTGCCAGCAGCTTGGGCAGGAACACTGAAGCTTTCTTT. Translation gives CASSLGRNTEAFF.

The chain carries TRBV28 and TRBJ1-1, with D perhaps TRBD1 (6 bases). Germline lookup yields CDR1 MDHEN and CDR2 SYDVKM. Trimming took off 0 bases at V and 3 bases at J, with 17 bases between the two ends. The length of the CDR3 is 17 residues. In DNA form, the CDR3 reads TGTGCCAGCAGTTTATGGAGGCGGGCAGGGGAATACACTGAAGCTTTCTTT. Amino acid sequence: CASSLWRRAGEYTEAFF.

This chain joins TRBV30 and TRBJ1-2; maybe TRBD1 (5 bases). CDR1 is GTSNPN and CDR2 is SVGIG in the germline V gene (reference sequence). The V end lost 3 bases, the J end lost 4 bases, and 15 bases lay between the germline ends. The CDR3 is 14 residues long. CDR3 in amino acids: CAWRDLGDFYGYTF. CDR3 DNA: TGTGCCTGGAGGGACCTAGGGGACTTCTATGGCTACACCTTC.